This T cell receptor (beta chain) was identified in a study of CD8 T cells in Susac syndrome. cDNA came from roughly 0.53 to 1 ug RNA primed by random hexamers. The amplification used immunoSEQ multiplex PCR on TCR beta CDR3; it spanned 54 Vbeta and 13 Jbeta. TCRdb reprocessed the immunoSEQ multiplex PCR reads via MiXCR and lists one record per CDR3 protein. The sample holds 150,000 to 200,000 distinct CDR3 sequences, approximately 94% seen once. The authors sequenced TCR beta from blood CD8+ and CD4+ T cells. Patients with stable or active relapsing-remitting disease, all of them treatment-naive, made up the multiple sclerosis controls. Both CD4+ and CD8+ T cells were negatively isolated, and TEMRA cells underwent FACS enrichment. Per the germline V gene, CDR1 is SGHTA and CDR2 is FQGNSA. The CDR3 runs 13 residues. The junction had 3 bases not matched to a gene; V was cut back by 4 bases and J by 4 bases.

Sequencing input: CD4+ T cells from PBMCs. This clonotype was sampled from a human donor with multiple sclerosis. The rearrangement joins TRBV7-2 to TRBJ1-2, with TRBD1 identical over 7 bases. Written as DNA, the CDR3 is TGTGCCAGCAGCTGGGGACAGCGCTATGGCTACACCTTC. The encoded protein is CASSWGQRYGYTF.